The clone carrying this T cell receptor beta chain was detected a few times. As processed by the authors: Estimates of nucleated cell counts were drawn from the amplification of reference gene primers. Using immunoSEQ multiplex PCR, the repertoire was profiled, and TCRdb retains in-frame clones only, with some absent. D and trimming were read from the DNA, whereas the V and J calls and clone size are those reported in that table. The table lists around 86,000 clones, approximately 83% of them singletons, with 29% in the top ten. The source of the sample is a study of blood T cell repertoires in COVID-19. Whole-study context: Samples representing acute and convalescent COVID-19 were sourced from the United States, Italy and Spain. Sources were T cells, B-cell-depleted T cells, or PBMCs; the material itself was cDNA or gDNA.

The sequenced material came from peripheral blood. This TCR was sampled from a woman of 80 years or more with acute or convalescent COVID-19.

In nucleotides, the CDR3 is TGCGCCAGCAGCCAACCTAGCGGCTACGAGCAGTACTTC. Residues: CASSQPSGYEQYF. The genes are TRBV4-1 and TRBJ2-7, with 7 bases that match TRBD2. V lost 2 bases to trimming and J lost 3 bases; unmatched junction nucleotides: 1. This CDR3 is 13 amino acids long. Germline CDR1 and CDR2: MGHRA and YSYEKL.